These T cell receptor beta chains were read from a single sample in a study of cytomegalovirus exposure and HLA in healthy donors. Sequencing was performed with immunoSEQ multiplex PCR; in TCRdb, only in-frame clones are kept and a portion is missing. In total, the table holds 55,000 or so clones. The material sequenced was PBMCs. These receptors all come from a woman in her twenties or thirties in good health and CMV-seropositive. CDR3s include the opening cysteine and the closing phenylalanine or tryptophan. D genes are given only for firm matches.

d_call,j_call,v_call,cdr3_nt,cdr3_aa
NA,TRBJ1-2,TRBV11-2,TGTGCCAGCAGCCCCGACACCTATGGCTACACCTTC,CASSPDTYGYTF
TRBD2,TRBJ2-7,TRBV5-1,TGCGCCAGCAGCGTCGGTGGGACTAGCGGGGGCCTCTCCTACGAGCAGTACTTC,CASSVGGTSGGLSYEQYF
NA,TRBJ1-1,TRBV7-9,TGTGCCAGCAGGAACACAGGGAGCATGAACACTGAAGCTTTCTTT,CASRNTGSMNTEAFF
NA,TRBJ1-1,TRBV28,TGTGCCAGCAGTTTAACGGAGGGATCGGACACTGAAGCTTTCTTT,CASSLTEGSDTEAFF
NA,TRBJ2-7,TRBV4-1,TGCGCCAGCAGCCAAGACTCCAGTCTCAACGAGCAGTACTTC,CASSQDSSLNEQYF
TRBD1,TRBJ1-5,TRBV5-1,TGCGCCAGCAGCTTAACAGGGGCCCAGCCCCAGCATTTT,CASSLTGAQPQHF
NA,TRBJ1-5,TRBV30,TGTGCCTGGAGCAGGGGATATAGCAATCAGCCCCAGCATTTT,CAWSRGYSNQPQHF
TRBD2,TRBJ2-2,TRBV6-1,TGTGCCAGCAGTGAAGCCCTGACTAGCGGGGGGCCCACGCGGGGCACCGGGGAGCTGTTTTTT,CASSEALTSGGPTRGTGELFF
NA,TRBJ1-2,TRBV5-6,TGTGCCAGCAGCTTGCAAGGGGGATTTAACTATGGCTACACCTTC,CASSLQGGFNYGYTF
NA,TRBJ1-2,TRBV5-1,TGCGCCAGCAGCTTGGAAGCACGGGGAGGCGGTGGCTACACCTTC,CASSLEARGGGGYTF
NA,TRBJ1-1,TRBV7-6,TGTGCCAGCAGCCGAGGTGCTGGGGGCGGGGGTAACACTGAAGCTTTCTTT,CASSRGAGGGGNTEAFF
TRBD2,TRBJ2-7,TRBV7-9,TGTGCCAGCAGCGTATCTCTCGGGACTAGCGGACGCTACGAGCAGTACTTC,CASSVSLGTSGRYEQYF
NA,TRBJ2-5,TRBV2,TGTGCCAGCAAGAGGCACCAGTACCAAGAGACCCAGTACTTC,CASKRHQYQETQYF
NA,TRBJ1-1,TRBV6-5,TGTGCCAGCAGTTACTCTAGACGTCGCCGGGACACTGAAGCTTTCTTT,CASSYSRRRRDTEAFF
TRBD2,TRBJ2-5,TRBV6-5,TGTGCCAGCAATCCGAGCGGGGGTCTCCAAGAGACCCAGTACTTC,CASNPSGGLQETQYF
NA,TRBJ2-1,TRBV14,TGTGCCAGCAGCCTGTCTAGGGGATTTTCTGAGCAGTTCTTC,CASSLSRGFSEQFF
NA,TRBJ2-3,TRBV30,TGTGCCTGCGCCCAGGCAGGGACTTCAGATACGCAGTATTTT,CACAQAGTSDTQYF
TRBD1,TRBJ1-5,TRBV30,TGTGCCGGGAGCCGAAACCAGGGGGCTGGCCAGCCCCAGCATTTT,CAGSRNQGAGQPQHF
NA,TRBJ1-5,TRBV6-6,TGTGCCAGCAGTGAGACACTGAACAATCAGCCCCAGCATTTT,CASSETLNNQPQHF
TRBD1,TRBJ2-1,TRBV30,TGTGCCGGGAGTGTACAGGGGACGGTGGGGAATGAGCAGTTCTTC,CAGSVQGTVGNEQFF
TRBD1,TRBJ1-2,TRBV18,TGTGCCAGCTCGCCCGGACAGGGGGGGGATGGCTACACCTTC,CASSPGQGGDGYTF
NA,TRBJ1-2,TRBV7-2,TGTGCCAGCAGCTTGATGGGGAGAAGCTATGGCTACACCTTC,CASSLMGRSYGYTF
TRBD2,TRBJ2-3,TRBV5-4,TGTGCCAGCAGGGGGACTAGCGGGACGGCAGATACGCAGTATTTT,CASRGTSGTADTQYF
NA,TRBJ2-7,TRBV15,TGTGCCACCAGCAGAACAGGACGCTGGGAGCAGTACTTC,CATSRTGRWEQYF
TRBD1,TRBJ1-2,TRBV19,TGTGCCAGTAGTCACAGGGGATCCTATGGCTACACCTTC,CASSHRGSYGYTF
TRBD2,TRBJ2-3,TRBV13,TGTGCCAGCAGCTTAGAAGTTAGCGGGAGTCCAACAGATACGCAGTATTTT,CASSLEVSGSPTDTQYF
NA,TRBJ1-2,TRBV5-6,TGTGCCAGCGCCCCCCAGGGTTACGGCTACACCTTC,CASAPQGYGYTF
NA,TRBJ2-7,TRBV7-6,TGTGCCAGCAGCTTTGCAGAGGACTACGAGCAGTACTTC,CASSFAEDYEQYF
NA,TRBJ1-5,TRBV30,TGTGCCTGGAGTCCGGGGGGGAATCAGCCCCAGCATTTT,CAWSPGGNQPQHF
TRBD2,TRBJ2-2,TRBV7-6,TGTGCCAGCAGCTTGGGGGCTAGCGGGGGAACCGGGGAGCTGTTTTTT,CASSLGASGGTGELFF
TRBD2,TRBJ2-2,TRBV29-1,TGCAGCGTTCAAAGCGGGGCGAACACCGGGGAGCTGTTTTTT,CSVQSGANTGELFF
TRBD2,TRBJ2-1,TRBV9,TGTGCCAGCAGCGCCCCGACTAGCGGGGGGCCCTACAATGAGCAGTTCTTC,CASSAPTSGGPYNEQFF
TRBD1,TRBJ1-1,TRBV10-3,TGTGCCATCAGTACGACAGGGGACACTGAAGCTTTCTTT,CAISTTGDTEAFF
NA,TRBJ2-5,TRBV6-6,TGTGCCAGCAGTTCAGGAGAGACCCAGTACTTC,CASSSGETQYF
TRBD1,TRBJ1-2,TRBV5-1,TGCGCCAGCAGCTTCCCCGGGGGACAGGGTGTTGCCTTC,CASSFPGGQGVAF
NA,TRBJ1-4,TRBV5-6,TGTGCCAGCAGCTTGGCCGGAGGGGCTCGGGAAAAACTGTTTTTT,CASSLAGGAREKLFF
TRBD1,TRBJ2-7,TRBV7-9,TGTGCCAGCAGCTTACTTACAGGGGGCTTAGGCGAGCAGTACTTC,CASSLLTGGLGEQYF
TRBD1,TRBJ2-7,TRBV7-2,TGTGCCAGCAGCAAATCTGGACAGGCCTCCTACGAGCAGTACTTC,CASSKSGQASYEQYF
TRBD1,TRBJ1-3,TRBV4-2,TGTGCCAGCAGCCAAGGTGGGGGAACTACAGGGGCCTCTGGAAACACCATATATTTT,CASSQGGGTTGASGNTIYF
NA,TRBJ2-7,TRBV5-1,TGCGCCAGCAGCCAGTACGGGTCCCACGAGCAGTACTTC,CASSQYGSHEQYF
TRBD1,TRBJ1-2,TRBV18,TGTGCCAGCTCATTACAGGGGGACTATGGCTACACCTTC,CASSLQGDYGYTF
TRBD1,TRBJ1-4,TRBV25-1,TGTGCCAGCAGTCTCTCAGGGGGAGAAAAACTGTTTTTT,CASSLSGGEKLFF
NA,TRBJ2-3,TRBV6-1,TGTGCCAGCACCTTACTAGTTTCCACAGATACGCAGTATTTT,CASTLLVSTDTQYF
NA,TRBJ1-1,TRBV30,TGTGCCTGGTTCGCGTTGGGGGGAGGCAACACTGAAGCTTTCTTT,CAWFALGGGNTEAFF
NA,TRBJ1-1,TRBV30,TGTGCCTGGAGTGTACAGGGGAACACTGAAGCTTTCTTT,CAWSVQGNTEAFF
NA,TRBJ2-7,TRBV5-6,TGTGCCAGCAACGTACCGGGACATGTGGGCGAGCAGTACTTC,CASNVPGHVGEQYF
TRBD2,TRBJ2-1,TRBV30,TGTGCCTGGAGTTGGGTGGGGGTAAGCGGGAGGGCCGGATCCTACAATGAGCAGTTCTTC,CAWSWVGVSGRAGSYNEQFF
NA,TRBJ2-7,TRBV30,TGTGCCTGGAGTGTAGGACAGTACGAGCAGTACTTC,CAWSVGQYEQYF
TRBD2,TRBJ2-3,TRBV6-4,TGTGCCAGCAGTGACTCTAGCGGGAGGGCCACAGATACGCAGTATTTT,CASSDSSGRATDTQYF
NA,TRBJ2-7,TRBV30,TGTGCCTGGAACCAGGGTTCCCTTTTCTACGAGCAGTACTTC,CAWNQGSLFYEQYF
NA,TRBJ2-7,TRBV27,TGTGCCAGCAGTTTATTCGGGGGCGAGCAGTACTTC,CASSLFGGEQYF
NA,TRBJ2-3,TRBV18,TGTGCCAGCCCGCTATCGATCACAGATACGCAGTATTTT,CASPLSITDTQYF
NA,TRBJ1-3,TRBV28,TGTGCCAGCAGCCTGACGACAGGTTACTCTGGAAACACCATATATTTT,CASSLTTGYSGNTIYF
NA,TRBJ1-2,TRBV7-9,TGTGCCAGCAGCTTAGAACCGGCGGGCGGCTACACCTTC,CASSLEPAGGYTF
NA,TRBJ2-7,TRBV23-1,TGCGCCAGCAGTCGGGACACCTCCTTCCTTTACTTC,CASSRDTSFLYF